These 10 T cell receptor beta chains originate from one sample sequenced in a study of metastatic and nonmetastatic thyroid tumors. TCRdb reassembled clones from the PCR reads with MiXCR. The sample consists of 15,000 or so clones, roughly 27% of them appearing once. Each patient came to thyroid surgery without any prior treatment (of any kind). Sample: adjacent normal tissue. The receptors shown here come from a female donor with papillary thyroid cancer or a benign thyroid nodule (not recorded which). Some clones in this sample may be carry-over from other donors' samples.

This clone has a handful of counts. The rearrangement uses TRBV27 and TRBJ1-1; D may be TRBD1 (6 bases). The CDR3 contains 13 residues. Per the germline V gene, CDR1 is MNHEY and CDR2 is SMNVEV (reference sequence). The ends were cut back, 11 bases at V and 4 bases at J, with 17 bases in the middle. The CDR3 DNA follows: TGTGCCGGAACGGCAGGGGTGCGCACTGAAGCTTTCTTT. Translating it yields CAGTAGVRTEAFF.

This clone was detected a few times. The V call is TRBV12-3 or TRBV12-4, the J call TRBJ2-2, with a weak D call TRBD2 (5 bases). This CDR3 is built from 13 residues. The V gene lost 6 bases and the J gene lost 7 bases, with 12 bases spanning the gap. The CDR3 here is CASRLGGDGELFF. In nucleotides, the CDR3 is TGTGCCAGCAGACTCGGAGGTGACGGGGAGCTGTTTTTT.

The chain combines TRBV7-9 with TRBJ2-1, with 9 nucleotides matching TRBD1. The J segment lost 3 bases and the V segment lost 4 bases, leaving 1 base of the junction unmatched. Germline CDR1 reads SEHNR; CDR2 reads FQNEAQ (reference sequence). There are 14 residues in the CDR3. DNA of the CDR3: TGTGCCAGCAGCTGGACAGGGGTCTACAATGAGCAGTTCTTC. This gives the protein CASSWTGVYNEQFF.

This clone showed up many times. The V call is TRBV6-2 or TRBV6-3, the J call TRBJ1-1, with 7 bases aligning to TRBD1. V shed 6 bases, J shed 3 bases, and the junction held 1 base outside the gene matches. Germline CDR1 is MNHEY and CDR2 is SVGEGT. There are 12 residues in the CDR3. The CDR3 reads CASRQGYTEAFF. Here the CDR3 DNA reads TGTGCCAGCAGACAGGGGTACACTGAAGCTTTCTTT.

The table lists this clone with a few counts. The CDR3 does not end in the conserved phenylalanine or tryptophan, so this is likely a read error. The V and J genes are TRBV9 and TRBJ1-1, with D uncertain. CDR3 length equals 12 residues. From germline, CDR1 is SGDLS and CDR2 YYNGEE. Trimming cost V 3 bases and J 1 base, with 4 bases left between them. The CDR3 nucleotides read TGTGCCAGCAGCGGTTCGAACACTGAAGCTTTCTCT. As protein: CASSGSNTEAFS.

This clone was counted between two and nine times. The genes are TRBV5-1 and TRBJ2-7, with D possibly being TRBD1 (6 bases). Trimming pared 4 bases from V and 5 bases from J, leaving 10 bases between. CDR1 and CDR2 (germline): SGHRS, YFSETQ. The CDR3 runs 12 residues. CDR3 DNA sequence: TGCGCCAGCAGCGCAGGGGTCGACGAGCAGTACTTC. It is translated as CASSAGVDEQYF.

This clone was picked up a small number of times. V and J are TRBV6-6 and TRBJ2-7; a weak D match, TRBD2 (5 bases). This CDR3 has 16 amino acids. Germline CDR1 MNHNY, CDR2 SVGAGI (reference sequence). V lost 0 bases to trimming and J lost 2 bases, with 14 bases between them. CDR3 bases: TGTGCCAGCAGTTACTCGAGGGCCCAGGCAGCCTACGAGCAGTACTTC. This gives the protein CASSYSRAQAAYEQYF.

The sample holds a few counts of this clone. This chain joins TRBV27 and TRBJ1-2, with D uncertain. There are 15 residues in the CDR3. The V gene lost 4 bases and the J gene lost 4 bases, with 16 bases spanning the gap. Germline CDR1 reads MNHEY; CDR2 reads SMNVEV (reference sequence). Written as DNA, the CDR3 is TGTGCCAGCAGTTCCTCAGGAAGTTCTTTCTATGGCTACACCTTC. As protein: CASSSSGSSFYGYTF.

The sample holds many counts of this clone. The chain is built from TRBV2 and TRBJ2-1, with D perhaps matching TRBD1 or TRBD2 (5 bases each). This CDR3 spans 13 amino acids. Germline lookup yields CDR1 SNHLY and CDR2 FYNNEI. With 5 bases removed from V and 8 bases from J, the gap between germline ends came to 13 bases. CDR3 loop: CASSSRRDDEQFF. The CDR3 region has the DNA TGTGCCAGCAGTTCGCGCAGGGACGATGAGCAGTTCTTC.

This chain joins TRBV18 and TRBJ1-4; D is unclear. Germline-derived CDR1 and CDR2 are KGHSH and LQKENI. Deletions cut 6 bases from V and 7 bases from J, with 12 bases between. This CDR3 is 13 amino acids long. The CDR3 DNA is TGTGCCAGCTCCGGAACCGTCGGTGAAAAACTGTTTTTT. Translating gives CASSGTVGEKLFF. Together with reference TRBV18 and TRBJ1-4, the CDR3 gives the full variable domain: NAGVMQNPRHLVRRRGQEARLRCSPMKGHSHVYWYRQLPEEGLKFMVYLQKENIIDESGMPKERFSAEFPKEGPSILRIQQVVRGDSAAYFCASSGTVGEKLFFGSGTQLSVL.